Shown below are 28 T cell receptor beta chains from a single sample sequenced in a study of blood T cell repertoires in COVID-19. Sequencing used immunoSEQ multiplex PCR; TCRdb keeps in-frame clones, though not all of them. The table includes about 14,000 clones, 75% to 90% detected once. Sequences were obtained from peripheral blood. All receptors come from a human donor in a cohort sampled during active COVID-19.

The CDR3 region has the DNA TGCGCCAGCAGTCTTGGACTAGCGGGAGGGTACGAGCAGTACTTC. Translation gives CASSLGLAGGYEQYF. The chain is built from TRBV4-3 and TRBJ2-7, with 15 bases lining up with TRBD2. Looked up from germline, CDR1 is LGHNA and CDR2 is YSLEER. This CDR3 is 15 amino acids long. The V and J ends lost 6 bases and 4 bases, in that order; junction bases with no gene match: 4.

V and J are TRBV7-2 and TRBJ2-7; the D gene is possibly TRBD2 (6 bases). Per the germline V gene, CDR1 is SGHTA and CDR2 is FQGNSA. Trimming left V 5 bases short and J 4 bases short, with 15 bases between. The CDR3 loop spans 14 amino acids. CDR3 loop: CASSHRDGGYEQYF. In DNA, the CDR3 is TGTGCCAGCAGCCACCGGGACGGAGGGTACGAGCAGTACTTC.

V usage is TRBV5-1 and J usage is TRBJ2-5, with D perhaps matching TRBD2 (5 bases). V dropped 2 bases and J dropped 5 bases, with 16 bases sitting between them. The CDR3 contains 15 residues. CDR1 is SGHRS and CDR2 is YFSETQ in the germline V gene. CDR3 in DNA: TGCGCCAGCAGCTTAGAATCTTCCGTAGCGGAGACCCAGTACTTC. This gives the protein CASSLESSVAETQYF. The variable domain in full, with the rest retrieved from reference TRBV5-1 and TRBJ2-5, is KAGVTQTPRYLIKTRGQQVTLSCSPISGHRSVSWYQQTPGQGLQFLFEYFSETQRNKGNFPGRFSGRQFSNSRSEMNVSTLELGDSALYLCASSLESSVAETQYFGPGTRLLVL.

This chain links TRBV5-1 with TRBJ1-1, with D maybe TRBD1 (6 bases). In germline, CDR1 is SGHRS, CDR2 YFSETQ. The CDR3 is made up of 14 amino acids. V lost 0 bases and J lost 3, with 9 bases in between. The CDR3: CASSLVAGDTEAFF. The CDR3 nucleotides are TGCGCCAGCAGCTTGGTTGCAGGGGACACTGAAGCTTTCTTT. Together with reference TRBV5-1 and TRBJ1-1, the CDR3 gives the full variable domain: KAGVTQTPRYLIKTRGQQVTLSCSPISGHRSVSWYQQTPGQGLQFLFEYFSETQRNKGNFPGRFSGRQFSNSRSEMNVSTLELGDSALYLCASSLVAGDTEAFFGQGTRLTVV.

The chain uses TRBV19 and TRBJ2-2, with D uncertain. CDR3 length: 15 residues. V dropped 3 bases and J dropped 4 bases, with 12 bases sitting between them. CDR1 is LNHDA, CDR2 SQIVND, per germline (reference sequence). This chain's CDR3 is CASSIWRSVTGELFF. The CDR3 bases are TGTGCCAGTAGTATTTGGCGGTCGGTCACCGGGGAGCTGTTTTTT.

The CDR3 coding sequence is TGTGCCAGTAGTCCGAGGACTCTCAATGAGCAGTTCTTC. It is translated as CASSPRTLNEQFF. The chain has TRBV19 and TRBJ2-1; D is perhaps TRBD2 (5 bases). Germline assignment: CDR1 LNHDA and CDR2 SQIVND (reference sequence). V gave up 5 bases and J gave up 6 bases, with 11 bases separating them. The CDR3 spans 13 residues.

The chain joins TRBV7-6 to TRBJ1-6; TRBD1 agrees at 9 bases. The germline V gene encodes CDR1 SGHVS and CDR2 FNYEAQ. This CDR3 spans 14 amino acids. The V segment lost 2 bases and the J segment 10 bases; nucleotides outside the gene matches: 3. CDR3 amino acids: CASSLTGGRSPLHF. In DNA, the CDR3 is TGTGCCAGCAGCTTAACAGGGGGCAGATCACCCCTCCACTTT.

This clone was detected only once. The CDR3, as DNA: TGTGCCAGCAGCGCAGGGGGAGTTAATCAGCCCCAGCATTTT. Its protein product is CASSAGGVNQPQHF. This chain uses TRBV6-6 with TRBJ1-5, with 7 bases lining up with TRBD1. J lost 4 bases, V lost 6 bases, and 6 bases had no gene match. Germline V gives CDR1 MNHNY, CDR2 SVGAGI (reference sequence). The CDR3 is made up of 14 amino acids.

The chain joins TRBV12-5 to TRBJ2-4; the D gene is possibly TRBD1 (6 bases). The CDR3 has 16 residues. Deletions cut 1 base from V and 7 bases from J, with 17 bases between. The germline V gene encodes CDR1 LGHNT and CDR2 FRNRAP. The chain's CDR3 is CASGLAPTGPTNIQYF. The DNA of the CDR3 is TGTGCTAGTGGTTTGGCCCCGACAGGACCCACTAACATTCAGTACTTC.

Only a few counts were recorded for this clone. The CDR3 region is CASSFAAGGRYNEQFF. CDR3 nucleotides: TGTGCCAGCAGCTTTGCGGCGGGAGGGCGTTACAATGAGCAGTTCTTC. The chain combines TRBV11-1 with TRBJ2-1; TRBD2 aligns across 9 bases. Germline V gives CDR1 SGHAT, CDR2 FQDESV (reference sequence). The ends lost 3 bases at V and 4 bases at J; junction bases unmatched: 7. The CDR3 spans 16 residues.

This clone was detected only once. The chain has TRBV4-1 and TRBJ2-3, with 10 bases fitting TRBD2. The CDR3 runs to 21 residues. Looked up from germline, CDR1 is MGHRA and CDR2 is YSYEKL. V dropped 0 bases and J dropped 2; count of bases not matched to a gene: 17. The CDR3 sequence is CASSQDPGLAISRRLTDTQYF. The CDR3 DNA reads as TGCGCCAGCAGCCAAGACCCGGGACTAGCGATCTCAAGGCGTCTCACAGATACGCAGTATTTT.

The gene calls are TRBV27 and TRBJ2-3; tentatively, D is TRBD2 (6 bases). Germline V gene sequence: CDR1 MNHEY, CDR2 SMNVEV (reference sequence). V was cut by 5 bases and J by 2 bases, with 17 bases left in between. The CDR3 contains 16 residues. CDR3 region: CASSPTWRGYTDTQYF. CDR3 in DNA: TGTGCCAGCAGTCCTACATGGCGGGGCTACACAGATACGCAGTATTTT.

This clone was recorded once. This rearrangement joins TRBV5-6 to TRBJ2-1; TRBD1 is a possible D gene (7 bases). V gave up 0 bases and J gave up 7 bases, with 14 bases separating them. This CDR3 is built from 15 residues. CDR1 is SGHDT, CDR2 YYEEEE, per germline. CDR3 residues: CASSLVNRGGNEQFF. In DNA form, the CDR3 reads TGTGCCAGCAGCTTGGTAAACAGGGGAGGTAATGAGCAGTTCTTC.

This sequence joins TRBV24-1 and TRBJ1-2; a weak D match, TRBD1 (6 bases). V dropped 6 bases and J dropped 5 bases, with 12 bases sitting between them. Germline V gives CDR1 KGHDR, CDR2 SFDVKD. The CDR3 runs 13 residues. The CDR3 DNA reads as TGTGCCACCAGTAAGGACAGTAGGTATGGCTACACCTTC. Its protein is CATSKDSRYGYTF.

V usage is TRBV7-9 and J usage is TRBJ1-1, with D perhaps TRBD1 (5 bases). CDR1 SEHNR and CDR2 FQNEAQ come from the germline V gene (reference sequence). V gave up 3 bases and J gave up 3 bases, with 14 bases separating them. The CDR3 length is 15 residues. The CDR3 DNA reads as TGTGCCAGCAGCTTGCAGGGTCGTCGGGACACTGAAGCTTTCTTT. Its translation: CASSLQGRRDTEAFF.

This sequence joins TRBV6-2 or TRBV6-3 and TRBJ2-7; no definite D call. This CDR3 contains 14 residues. CDR1 is MNHEY, CDR2 SVGEGT, per germline. V was pared by 6 bases and J by 2 bases, with 14 bases between. The CDR3 DNA follows: TGTGCCAGCAGCCGCCCTTATGGGCCCTACGAGCAGTACTTC. Residues: CASSRPYGPYEQYF.

The chain is built from TRBV6-5 and TRBJ1-2; TRBD1 aligns across 7 bases. CDR3 length: 15 amino acids. Losses at the gene ends were 6 bases for V and 2 bases for J; bases not matched to a gene: 9. Germline CDR1 reads MNHEY; CDR2 reads SVGAGI. This CDR3 is CASRQKTGSNYGYTF. The CDR3 DNA reads as TGTGCCAGCAGGCAGAAGACAGGGTCGAACTATGGCTACACCTTC.

This clone was counted a single time. The chain links TRBV9 to TRBJ1-2; no clear D gene. Germline-derived CDR1 and CDR2 are SGDLS and YYNGEE. This CDR3 spans 17 amino acids. V was pared by 0 bases and J by 4 bases, with 19 bases between. CDR3 region: CASSVDQSDTYFYGYTF. The CDR3 DNA reads as TGTGCCAGCAGCGTAGACCAATCTGATACCTACTTCTATGGCTACACCTTC. The full variable domain, in which reference TRBV9 and TRBJ1-2 provide the parts outside the CDR3, is DSGVTQTPKHLITATGQRVTLRCSPRSGDLSVYWYQQSLDQGLQFLIQYYNGEERAKGNILERFSAQQFPDLHSELNLSSLELGDSALYFCASSVDQSDTYFYGYTFGSGTRLTVV.

In nucleotides, the CDR3 is TGTGCCAGCAGTTTACTCGCAGATAGCAATCAGCCCCAGCATTTT. Protein: CASSLLADSNQPQHF. The rearrangement links TRBV27 to TRBJ1-5, with unresolved D. The CDR3 loop spans 15 amino acids. Germline values: CDR1 MNHEY, CDR2 SMNVEV (reference sequence). V lost 2 bases to trimming and J lost 0 bases, with 8 bases between them.

The V gene is TRBV5-1, the J gene TRBJ2-3; the match to TRBD2 covers 12 bases. This CDR3 comprises 15 residues. Germline-derived CDR1 and CDR2 are SGHRS and YFSETQ. J was trimmed by 5 bases and V by 1 base; bases with no gene match: 2. CDR3 protein: CASSLTSGRIDTQYF. CDR3 nucleotides: TGCGCCAGCAGCTTGACTAGCGGGAGGATAGATACGCAGTATTTT.

The CDR3 DNA reads as TGTGCCAGCAGCTTCGGGCAGGGGGGCACAGATACGCAGTATTTT. It is translated as CASSFGQGGTDTQYF. This chain uses TRBV7-9 with TRBJ2-3; 7 nucleotides agree with TRBD1. Looked up from germline, CDR1 is SEHNR and CDR2 is FQNEAQ (reference sequence). CDR3 size: 15 residues. V was clipped by 3 bases and J by 1 base; unmatched bases: 4.

The chain uses TRBV28 and TRBJ1-2, with D unclear. Per the germline V gene, CDR1 is MDHEN and CDR2 is SYDVKM. This CDR3 contains 17 residues. Trimming removed 6 bases at V and 0 bases at J, with 20 bases between. CDR3 loop: CASSRSLDRGANYGYTF. The CDR3 DNA sequence: TGTGCCAGCAGCCGTTCCCTTGACCGGGGAGCTAACTATGGCTACACCTTC.

The chain combines TRBV18 with TRBJ2-3; 7 positions agree with TRBD2. This CDR3 is built from 16 residues. Germline trimming cut 1 base from V and 5 bases from J; bases unmatched to any gene: 9. Germline CDR1 KGHSH, CDR2 LQKENI. CDR3: CASSPRTRGERDTQYF. CDR3 in DNA: TGTGCCAGCTCACCACGGACTAGAGGAGAGAGAGATACGCAGTATTTT.

This chain links TRBV5-5 with TRBJ2-2; D is undetermined. The CDR3 covers 14 residues. V lost 2 bases to trimming and J lost 14 bases, with 19 bases between them. Germline V CDR1 and CDR2: SGHKS, YYEKEE (reference sequence). The CDR3 loop is CASSFIETPERLFF. CDR3 in DNA: TGTGCCAGCAGCTTCATTGAAACCCCCGAGAGACTGTTTTTT.

The rearrangement links TRBV5-6 to TRBJ1-2; TRBD1 matches 9 bases. V was pared by 4 bases and J by 4 bases, with 5 bases of the junction left unmatched. Germline V gene data show CDR1 as SGHDT and CDR2 as YYEEEE. This CDR3 comprises 14 residues. CDR3 coding DNA: TGTGCCAGCAGCCCGGGACAGGGCCCCTATGGCTACACCTTC. Its translation: CASSPGQGPYGYTF.

CDR3 residues: CASSQDGAGTGNEKLFF. CDR3 bases: TGTGCCAGCAGCCAAGATGGGGCGGGGACAGGGAATGAAAAACTGTTTTTT. The rearrangement links TRBV4-2 to TRBJ1-4; 9 positions agree with TRBD1. The CDR3 covers 17 residues. The V gene end was trimmed by 0 bases and the J gene end by 5 bases; junction bases not matched to a gene: 7. Per germline, CDR1 LGHNA and CDR2 YNFKEQ.

This clone was observed a handful of times. The chain links TRBV10-1 to TRBJ2-7; weak D call: TRBD1 (6 bases). Germline CDR1 WNHNN, CDR2 SYGVQD (reference sequence). The CDR3 spans 12 residues. V was shortened by 4 bases and J by 5 bases, with 9 bases between the two germline ends. This chain's CDR3 is CASSARGDEQYF. CDR3 DNA: TGCGCCAGCAGTGCCAGGGGAGACGAGCAGTACTTC.

About this clone: Other DNA variants within this sample encode the same CDR3. The chain is built from TRBV16 and TRBJ1-5; TRBD1 agrees at 11 bases. The CDR3 consists of 16 residues. Germline V lookup: CDR1 KGHSY, CDR2 FQNENV. The junction had 8 bases not matched to a gene; V was cut back by 4 bases and J by 6 bases. CDR3 sequence reads: CASSRTGTGGGQPQHF. For the CDR3, the DNA is TGTGCCAGCAGCCGGACCGGGACAGGGGGGGGTCAGCCCCAGCATTTT.